The next 18 T cell receptor beta chains were all read from a single sample in a study of CD8+ T cells in alopecia areata. Reverse transcription of extracted RNA yielded cDNA, which provided the sequencing template. Assay used: immunoSEQ multiplex PCR; TCRdb lists only in-frame clones, some missing. The sample records 180,000 or so clones, about 66% being singletons. Sequences were derived from CD8+ T cells sorted from blood, sampled at week 0. Receptor source: a human donor with alopecia areata.

This clone was found a few times. The rearrangement links TRBV7-9 to TRBJ2-7, with D perhaps TRBD2 (6 bases). CDR1 is SEHNR, CDR2 FQNEAQ, per germline (reference sequence). Trimming took 5 bases from V and 4 from J, leaving 24 bases between them. The CDR3 spans 17 residues. The CDR3 DNA sequence: TGTGCCAGCAGCCAAGTCCTGGTCGCGGGGCCGGGGTACGAGCAGTACTTC. Its translation is CASSQVLVAGPGYEQYF.

V is TRBV15 and J is TRBJ1-4; TRBD1 is a possible D gene (6 bases). V was clipped by 1 base and J by 7 bases, with 13 bases between them. This CDR3 has 15 amino acids. Germline V gives CDR1 LNHNV, CDR2 YYDKDF (reference sequence). As DNA, the CDR3 is TGTGCCACCAGCAGAGGCGGGGGGGGCGGTGAAAAACTGTTTTTT. It is translated as CATSRGGGGGEKLFF.

The chain uses TRBV7-9 and TRBJ2-5; D is ambiguous. Trimming cost V 5 bases and J 2 bases, with 9 bases left between them. Per the germline V gene, CDR1 is SEHNR and CDR2 is FQNEAQ (reference sequence). CDR3 length: 13 amino acids. The CDR3 DNA reads as TGTGCCAGCAGCCCGGATATTCAAGAGACCCAGTACTTC. Protein product: CASSPDIQETQYF.

CDR3 amino acids: CASSLEASGGPYEQYF. The CDR3 DNA is TGTGCCAGCAGCCTAGAGGCGAGCGGGGGGCCCTACGAGCAGTACTTC. The chain is built from TRBV7-2 and TRBJ2-7; 9 positions match TRBD2. Germline CDR1 is SGHTA and CDR2 is FQGNSA. Trimming at V came to 5 bases and at J to 2 bases, leaving 10 bases not matched to a gene. This CDR3 has 16 residues.

V usage is TRBV5-6 and J usage is TRBJ2-5; D possibly uses TRBD1 or TRBD2 (6 bases each). The CDR3 length is 16 residues. V was trimmed by 1 base and J by 2 bases, leaving 15 bases between them. CDR1 and CDR2 (germline): SGHDT, YYEEEE. DNA of the CDR3: TGTGCCAGCAGCTTGAAAGTTGGAGGGGGACAAGAGACCCAGTACTTC. Translated, it gives CASSLKVGGGQETQYF. The full variable domain, rest sourced from reference TRBV5-6 and TRBJ2-5, is DAGVTQSPTHLIKTRGQQVTLRCSPKSGHDTVSWYQQALGQGPQFIFQYYEEEERQRGNFPDRFSGHQFPNYSSELNVNALLLGDSALYLCASSLKVGGGQETQYFGPGTRLLVL.

This clone has only a few counts. The rearrangement joins TRBV11-2 to TRBJ1-1; a possible D gene is TRBD1 (6 bases). CDR3 length: 15 residues. V lost 1 base, J lost 1 base, and 10 bases lay in between. CDR1 and CDR2 from the germline V gene are SGHAT and FQNNGV. The CDR3 DNA reads as TGTGCCAGCAGCTTAGTGGTAGGGGGGAACACTGAAGCTTTCTTT. Its translation is CASSLVVGGNTEAFF. The complete variable domain, with remaining parts taken from reference TRBV11-2 and TRBJ1-1, reads EAGVAQSPRYKIIEKRQSVAFWCNPISGHATLYWYQQILGQGPKLLIQFQNNGVVDDSQLPKDRFSAERLKGVDSTLKIQPAKLEDSAVYLCASSLVVGGNTEAFFGQGTRLTVV.

This clone appeared a few times. This sequence joins TRBV29-1 and TRBJ1-1, with 8 bases that match TRBD1. The CDR3 has 12 amino acids. Trimming removed 5 bases from V and 11 bases from J; junction bases left unmatched: 10. Germline loops: CDR1 SQVTM, CDR2 ANQGSEA. The CDR3 is CSVRTGGSAAFF. The CDR3 region has the DNA TGCAGCGTTAGAACAGGGGGGTCTGCCGCTTTCTTT.

This chain connects TRBV30 to TRBJ2-2; D gene unclear. Trimming shortened V by 8 bases and J by 4 bases, and 14 bases separated the two germline ends. The length of the CDR3 is 13 residues. CDR1 and CDR2 (germline): GTSNPN, SVGIG (reference sequence). The CDR3 spells CASYPSVTGELFF. In nucleotides, the CDR3 is TGTGCCAGCTACCCCTCCGTCACCGGGGAGCTGTTTTTT.

This clone has just a few counts. The rearrangement joins TRBV19 to TRBJ1-1; D remains unclear. V was shortened by 4 bases and J by 11 bases, with 20 bases between the two germline ends. The germline V gene encodes CDR1 LNHDA and CDR2 SQIVND (reference sequence). The CDR3 is made up of 14 amino acids. The CDR3 loop reads CASSNSRSAAGAFF. CDR3 DNA sequence: TGTGCCAGTAGTAACTCACGGTCGGCCGCGGGTGCTTTCTTT.

This clone was observed once. The V call is TRBV15, the J call TRBJ2-5; D unresolved. V lost 0 bases to trimming and J lost 1 base, with 3 bases between them. CDR3 length: 13 residues. The germline V gene has CDR1 LNHNV and CDR2 YYDKDF (reference sequence). For the CDR3, the DNA is TGTGCCACCAGCAGAGACTCCCAAGAGACCCAGTACTTC. Translating it yields CATSRDSQETQYF.

By proportion, this clone is large. CDR3 protein: CASSHSGTGKNIQYF. CDR3 sequence (DNA): TGTGCCAGCAGCCACTCCGGGACGGGCAAAAACATTCAGTACTTC. V is TRBV13 and J is TRBJ2-4; either TRBD1 or TRBD2 may supply D (5 bases each). The germline V gene has CDR1 PRHDT and CDR2 FYEKMQ (reference sequence). Trimming pared 5 bases from V and 3 bases from J, leaving 14 bases between. The CDR3 contains 15 residues.

The genes are TRBV27 and TRBJ1-2, with TRBD1 matching 8 bases. Per the germline V gene, CDR1 is MNHEY and CDR2 is SMNVEV (reference sequence). The junction had 5 bases not matched to a gene; V was cut back by 0 bases and J by 8 bases. The CDR3 runs to 14 residues. In DNA, the CDR3 is TGTGCCAGCAGTTTATCGACGACAGGGGTCGGCTACACCTTC. As protein: CASSLSTTGVGYTF.

The J gene is TRBJ2-5, the V gene TRBV27; either TRBD1 or TRBD2 may fit D (6 bases each). Per the germline V gene, CDR1 is MNHEY and CDR2 is SMNVEV (reference sequence). The length of the CDR3 is 16 residues. With 6 bases removed from V and 1 base from J, the gap between germline ends came to 18 bases. The CDR3 here is CASRALEGGIQETQYF. The CDR3 DNA follows: TGTGCCAGCAGGGCTCTGGAGGGGGGAATCCAAGAGACCCAGTACTTC.

The chain uses TRBV29-1 and TRBJ2-1; 12 bases fit TRBD1. In germline, CDR1 is SQVTM, CDR2 ANQGSEA. This CDR3 is 14 amino acids long. Trimming removed 3 bases from V and 6 bases from J; junction bases left unmatched: 3. The CDR3 sequence: CSVEGQGALNEQFF. CDR3 nucleotide sequence: TGCAGCGTTGAGGGACAGGGGGCGCTCAATGAGCAGTTCTTC.

The chain employs TRBV4-1 and TRBJ2-1, with 8 bases lining up with TRBD1. Germline CDR1 MGHRA, CDR2 YSYEKL. Trimming cost V 0 bases and J 4 bases; bases outside gene matches: 2. The CDR3 spans 15 residues. The CDR3 here is CASSQEGTGYNEQFF. The DNA of the CDR3 is TGCGCCAGCAGCCAAGAGGGGACAGGTTACAATGAGCAGTTCTTC.

This clone was counted a single time. The chain joins TRBV30 to TRBJ2-7; the match to TRBD1 covers 9 bases. Losses at the gene ends were 3 bases for V and 6 bases for J; bases not matched to a gene: 3. CDR1 and CDR2 from the germline V gene are GTSNPN and SVGIG (reference sequence). The CDR3 runs 12 residues. CDR3 sequence reads: CAWRTGGGEQYF. CDR3 DNA: TGTGCCTGGAGGACAGGGGGTGGCGAGCAGTACTTC. Filled out from reference TRBV30 and TRBJ2-7, the complete variable domain reads SQTIHQWPATLVQPVGSPLSLECTVEGTSNPNLYWYRQAAGRGLQLLFYSVGIGQISSEVPQNLSASRPQDRQFILSSKKLLLSDSGFYLCAWRTGGGEQYFGPGTRLTVT.

The V and J genes are TRBV5-6 and TRBJ1-6, with D hard to call. Germline lookup yields CDR1 SGHDT and CDR2 YYEEEE. V lost 0 bases and J 0 bases, leaving 7 bases between the germline ends. This CDR3 is 16 amino acids long. This CDR3 is CASSLGVSSYNSPLHF. The CDR3 DNA sequence: TGTGCCAGCAGCTTGGGGGTGAGCTCCTATAATTCACCCCTCCACTTT.

This clone was seen a few times. CDR3 nucleotides: TGTGCCAGCAGCTCAAGAACACCGGGACAGGGAGACAATGAGCAGTTCTTC. This codes for CASSSRTPGQGDNEQFF. The chain employs TRBV7-2 and TRBJ2-1; 9 bases align to TRBD1. V lost 4 bases and J lost 5; bases outside the gene matches: 12. Per the germline V gene, CDR1 is SGHTA and CDR2 is FQGNSA. There are 17 residues in the CDR3.